The table lists the clone carrying this T cell receptor (beta chain) with a few counts. The antigen is unknown. CDR1 is SGHTA and CDR2 is FQGNSA in the germline V gene. V was trimmed by 0 bases and J by 3 bases, leaving 11 bases between them. CDR3 length: 15 amino acids. The data stem from a study of PD-1 blockade in classical Hodgkin lymphoma. Overall study findings and caveats: Anyone who began nivolumab under 1 year after ASCT was excluded. The origin of the repertoire differences remains undefined, with disease activity or prior therapy as possible causes. TCR diversity in CD4+, not CD8+, cells rose significantly by C4D1.

The time point was: cycle 4 day 1 (C4D1), after 5 to 7 weeks of nivolumab. Every patient relapsed after autologous stem cell transplantation, and brentuximab vedotin exposure varied. Classifying best responses yielded complete response, partial response or progressive disease. Generated by immunoSEQ multiplex PCR, the TCRdb table keeps only in-frame clones and is missing some. Among approximately 49,000 clones listed, 80% were seen once. This specimen was peripheral blood mononuclear cells (PBMCs), taken before the fourth cycle of nivolumab. The clonotype was recovered from a human donor with classical Hodgkin lymphoma. The chain recombines TRBV7-2 with TRBJ1-2; D may be TRBD1 (6 bases). CDR3 region: CASSLASGGDYGYTF. In DNA, the CDR3 is TGTGCCAGCAGCTTAGCCTCGGGGGGCGACTATGGCTACACCTTC.